The clone carrying this TCR beta chain was counted many times. One entry per CDR3 protein, called by TCRdb with MiXCR from the PCR reads. The data hold 79,000 or so distinct CDR3 sequences, with around a quarter observed a single time. The source of the sample is a study of molecular identifiers for immune sequencing clone quantification. CDR3 length equals 16 residues. Per germline, CDR1 KGHDR and CDR2 SFDVKD. V dropped 6 bases and J dropped 4 bases, with 19 bases sitting between them. Sequencing was done on a sample of naive CD8+ T cells from blood, with Jurkat cell RNA spiked in. Subset meaning: FACS-sorted CD8+CD4-CCR7+CD45RA+ naive T cells. The V call is TRBV24-1, the J call TRBJ2-3, with D perhaps matching TRBD1 or TRBD2 (5 bases each). This TCR derives from a human donor in good health. Some libraries in this study had Jurkat cell RNA spiked in. CDR3 amino acids: CATSTRDVWGSDTQYF. CDR3 sequence (DNA): TGTGCCACCAGTACCCGGGACGTATGGGGTTCAGATACGCAGTATTTT.